This T cell receptor (beta chain) was observed in a study of blood T cells in healthy people across ages. Findings and caveats of the study: With donor CMV status unknown, expanded clonotype changes were possibly confounded. Diversity of TCR beta correlated strongly with naive T cell percentage. In older individuals, TCR beta diversity per million T cells was lower, falling roughly linearly with age.

There were healthy Caucasian individuals from Russia, aged roughly 6 to 90, serving as donors. Worth noting for this clonotype: Its antigen is still unknown.

This CDR3 region has 14 residues. The V gene's germline CDR1 is SGHTA and CDR2 FQGNSA. A second PCR, run for about 7 to 11 cycles, used a sample-barcoded 5' primer plus a J-beta primer mix. TCRdb re-analysed the 5' RACE reads in MiXCR, keeping a single row per CDR3 protein. The sample yields a few hundred thousand distinct CDR3 sequences, 52% seen once. The receptor's source is a man aged 60-69 years in good health. The specimen was blood. The V gene is TRBV7-2, the J gene TRBJ2-7; D might be TRBD1 (7 bases). The end of the DNA is better explained by TRBJ2-5, so the J call may be wrong. CDR3 DNA sequence: TGTGCCAGCAGAAGCGGGTACAGGGGAGAGACCCAGTACTTC. Translated: CASRSGYRGETQYF.